The source of this T cell receptor (beta chain) is a study of cytomegalovirus exposure and HLA in healthy donors. Study-level findings and limits: Further analysis was carried out later, and it showed several of the most significant clusters appearing linked to common viral pathogens.

Primers for the PCR totalled 60 Vbeta and 13 Jbeta. Sequenced by immunoSEQ multiplex PCR; TCRdb stores in-frame clones only, minus some. This table holds 140,000 or so clones, around 72% found once. J gave up 5 bases and V 5 bases, and 15 bases lay outside the gene matches. This CDR3 has 17 amino acids. Looked up from germline, CDR1 is LNHDA and CDR2 is SQIVND (reference sequence). Note on this clone: What it recognizes is unknown.

The rearrangement joins TRBV19 to TRBJ1-5; 7 bases map to TRBD1. The material sequenced was PBMCs. The sequence derives from a man between 18 and 35 years old in good health and CMV-seropositive. The CDR3 loop is CASSERQGWAPDQPQHF. The CDR3 region has the DNA TGTGCCAGTAGTGAACGACAGGGTTGGGCCCCGGATCAGCCCCAGCATTTT.